Presented here are 15 T cell receptor beta chains from one specimen sequenced in a study of tumor and adjacent non-tumor tissue in lung cancer. Three rounds of nested PCR, following a modified ARM-PCR protocol, produced the TCRbeta library. TCRdb reprocessed the multiplex PCR reads with MiXCR, giving one entry per CDR3 protein. The profile shows about 98,000 distinct CDR3 sequences, less than 85% of them singletons. This sample's RNA came from whole unsorted tissue. Distant lung tissue was collected more than 3 cm away from the tumor edge. Sequencing was done on a sample of distant non-tumor lung tissue. These receptors came from a man aged 55 to 70 with small cell lung cancer.

Details on this clonotype: This CDR3 fails to terminate in the conserved phenylalanine or tryptophan, so it likely reflects a read error. V gene TRBV29-1 combines with J gene TRBJ2-5, with a weak D call TRBD2 (5 bases). The CDR3 contains 15 residues. Trimming took off 0 bases at V and 5 bases at J, with 16 bases between the two ends. CDR1 and CDR2 (germline): SQVTM, ANQGSEA. CDR3: CSVEDLMRAGETQYY. In DNA form, the CDR3 reads TGCAGCGTTGAAGATCTTATGAGGGCGGGCGAGACCCAGTACTAC.

About this clonotype itself: In this CDR3 the conserved last residue, phenylalanine or tryptophan, is missing, so a read error is likely. J is TRBJ2-1 and V is TRBV11-2; D unresolved. Germline V gene data show CDR1 as SGHAT and CDR2 as FQNNGV. This CDR3 region has 12 residues. CDR3 DNA sequence: TGTGTCAGTAGCTTACAACAGTATGAGCAGTTCTAC. Translating it yields CVSSLQQYEQFY.

Regarding this clonotype: One junction end disagrees with the germline gene, perhaps due to a read error. CDR3 loop: CASGHDRKQGAHYGYTF. The CDR3 coding sequence is TGCGCCAGCGGCCACGATAGAAAGCAGGGGGCCCACTATGGCTACACCTTC. The chain couples TRBV4-1 to TRBJ1-2; 8 positions match TRBD1. This CDR3 comprises 17 residues. CDR1 is MGHRA and CDR2 is YSYEKL in the germline V gene.

Regarding this clonotype: One end of the junction fails to match germline, which may point to a read error. CDR3 protein: CSLELACNPYNEQFF. The CDR3 DNA reads as TGCAGCCTTGAATTAGCATGCAATCCCTACAATGAGCAGTTCTTC. The chain links TRBV29-1 to TRBJ2-1; D is uncertain. CDR1 is SQVTM and CDR2 is ANQGSEA in the germline V gene. The CDR3 runs to 15 residues.

As concerns this clonotype: The conserved phenylalanine or tryptophan is not found at the CDR3 terminus, so this likely reflects a read error. This chain joins TRBV20-1 and TRBJ1-5; 8 positions match TRBD1. This CDR3 is 19 amino acids long. Germline V gene lookup returns CDR1 DFQATT and CDR2 SNEGSKA (reference sequence). In nucleotides, the CDR3 is TGCAGTGTTAGAGATTGGGTTCCCGGACAGGGCGGATCGCAGCAGCCCCAGCATATT. Amino acids: CSVRDWVPGQGGSQQPQHI.

This clonotype was seen many times. CDR3 nucleotide sequence: TGTGCCAGCAGAGCAGGGGATACTTATTCACCCCTCCACTTT. This translates into CASRAGDTYSPLHF. V gene TRBV28 combines with J gene TRBJ1-6; TRBD1 might be the D (6 bases). V was cut by 6 bases and J by 8 bases, with 14 bases left in between. This CDR3 has 14 amino acids. From germline, CDR1 is MDHEN and CDR2 SYDVKM.

As concerns this clonotype: The junction departs from germline at one end; a sequencing error may be responsible. The V call is TRBV6-5, the J call TRBJ2-3, with D tentatively TRBD2 (5 bases). This CDR3 spans 13 amino acids. Germline V gene data show CDR1 as MNHEY and CDR2 as SVGAGI. This CDR3 is CAGSFGGTDTQYF. In nucleotides, the CDR3 is TGTGCCGGCAGCTTCGGGGGCACAGATACGCAGTATTTT.

This chain links TRBV7-9 with TRBJ2-5; D is perhaps TRBD1 (6 bases). The CDR3 is made up of 14 amino acids. Germline V gene lookup returns CDR1 SEHNR and CDR2 FQNEAQ (reference sequence). The CDR3 region has the DNA TGTGTCACCAGCGAACAGGGTTCTTGGGAGACCCAGTACTTC. Translation: CVTSEQGSWETQYF. The whole variable domain, remainder taken from reference TRBV7-9 and TRBJ2-5, is DTGVSQNPRHKITKRGQNVTFRCDPISEHNRLYWYRQTLGQGPEFLTYFQNEAQLEKSRLLSDRFSAERPKGSFSTLEIQRTEQGDSAMYLCVTSEQGSWETQYFGPGTRLLVL.

This chain connects TRBV6-2 or TRBV6-3 to TRBJ1-6; no clear D gene. The CDR3 totals 15 residues. The V end lost 8 bases, the J end lost 4 bases, and 15 bases lay between the germline ends. Germline CDR1 is MNHEY and CDR2 is SVGEGT. The CDR3 DNA sequence: TGTGCCAGCGGTACTGGAGGTCGGTATAATTCACCCCTCCACTTT. Amino acid sequence: CASGTGGRYNSPLHF.

A word on this clonotype: The conserved final phenylalanine or tryptophan is absent from the CDR3, which likely points to a read error. Because the CDR3's place on the DNA is in doubt, the DNA is left out and the CDR3 is given as listed by TCRdb. The V call is TRBV6-5, the J call TRBJ1-2; the tabulated D call, TRBD1, remains unverified against the DNA. The CDR3 is 15 residues long, ends included. Per germline, CDR1 MNHEY and CDR2 SVGAGI. CDR3 amino acids: CASRSGILTNYGYAL.

Notes on this clonotype: A read error may be the cause here, since a much bigger clone is one base away. This rearrangement joins TRBV7-8 to TRBJ1-2; 7 bases are a match to TRBD1. The germline V gene has CDR1 SGHVS and CDR2 FQNEAQ. The CDR3 totals 14 residues. V lost 0 bases to trimming and J lost 9 bases; unmatched junction nucleotides: 7. The CDR3 sequence is CASSLAGQAFRYTF. CDR3 nucleotides: TGTGCCAGCAGCTTAGCCGGACAGGCTTTTCGCTACACCTTC.

For this clonotype: At one end the junction does not follow the germline gene, possibly because of a read error. The chain links TRBV29-1 to TRBJ2-7, with D uncertain. CDR1 and CDR2 (germline): SQVTM, ANQGSEA. The CDR3 is made up of 12 amino acids. Here the CDR3 DNA reads TGCAGCGCCCATGGCACCTCCTATGAGCGGTACTTC. This gives the protein CSAHGTSYERYF.

Worth noting for this clonotype: A read error may produce the germline difference seen at one junction end. The chain joins TRBV20-1 to TRBJ2-5, with 7 bases lining up with TRBD2. The CDR3 loop spans 16 amino acids. CDR1 is DFQATT and CDR2 is SNEGSKA in the germline V gene (reference sequence). CDR3 sequence reads: CSAISWEGDQQEIQYF. In nucleotides, the CDR3 is TGCAGTGCTATTTCGTGGGAGGGCGACCAACAAGAGATCCAGTACTTC.

The chain carries TRBV6-6 and TRBJ2-7; D unresolved. The CDR3 contains 14 residues. Germline loops: CDR1 MNHNY, CDR2 SVGAGI (reference sequence). This CDR3 is CDSSYEKGFYKQYV. CDR3 nucleotide sequence: TGTGACAGCAGTTACGAGAAGGGCTTCTACAAGCAGTACGTC.

Many counts were recorded for this clonotype. The rearrangement joins TRBV24-1 to TRBJ2-1; 9 bases align to TRBD1. The V gene's germline CDR1 is KGHDR and CDR2 SFDVKD. This CDR3 spans 15 amino acids. V lost 4 bases to trimming and J lost 5 bases; unmatched junction nucleotides: 5. CDR3 sequence (DNA): TGTGCCACCAGTGACCCGGGACAGGGACACAATGAGCAGTTCTTC. Its translation: CATSDPGQGHNEQFF.